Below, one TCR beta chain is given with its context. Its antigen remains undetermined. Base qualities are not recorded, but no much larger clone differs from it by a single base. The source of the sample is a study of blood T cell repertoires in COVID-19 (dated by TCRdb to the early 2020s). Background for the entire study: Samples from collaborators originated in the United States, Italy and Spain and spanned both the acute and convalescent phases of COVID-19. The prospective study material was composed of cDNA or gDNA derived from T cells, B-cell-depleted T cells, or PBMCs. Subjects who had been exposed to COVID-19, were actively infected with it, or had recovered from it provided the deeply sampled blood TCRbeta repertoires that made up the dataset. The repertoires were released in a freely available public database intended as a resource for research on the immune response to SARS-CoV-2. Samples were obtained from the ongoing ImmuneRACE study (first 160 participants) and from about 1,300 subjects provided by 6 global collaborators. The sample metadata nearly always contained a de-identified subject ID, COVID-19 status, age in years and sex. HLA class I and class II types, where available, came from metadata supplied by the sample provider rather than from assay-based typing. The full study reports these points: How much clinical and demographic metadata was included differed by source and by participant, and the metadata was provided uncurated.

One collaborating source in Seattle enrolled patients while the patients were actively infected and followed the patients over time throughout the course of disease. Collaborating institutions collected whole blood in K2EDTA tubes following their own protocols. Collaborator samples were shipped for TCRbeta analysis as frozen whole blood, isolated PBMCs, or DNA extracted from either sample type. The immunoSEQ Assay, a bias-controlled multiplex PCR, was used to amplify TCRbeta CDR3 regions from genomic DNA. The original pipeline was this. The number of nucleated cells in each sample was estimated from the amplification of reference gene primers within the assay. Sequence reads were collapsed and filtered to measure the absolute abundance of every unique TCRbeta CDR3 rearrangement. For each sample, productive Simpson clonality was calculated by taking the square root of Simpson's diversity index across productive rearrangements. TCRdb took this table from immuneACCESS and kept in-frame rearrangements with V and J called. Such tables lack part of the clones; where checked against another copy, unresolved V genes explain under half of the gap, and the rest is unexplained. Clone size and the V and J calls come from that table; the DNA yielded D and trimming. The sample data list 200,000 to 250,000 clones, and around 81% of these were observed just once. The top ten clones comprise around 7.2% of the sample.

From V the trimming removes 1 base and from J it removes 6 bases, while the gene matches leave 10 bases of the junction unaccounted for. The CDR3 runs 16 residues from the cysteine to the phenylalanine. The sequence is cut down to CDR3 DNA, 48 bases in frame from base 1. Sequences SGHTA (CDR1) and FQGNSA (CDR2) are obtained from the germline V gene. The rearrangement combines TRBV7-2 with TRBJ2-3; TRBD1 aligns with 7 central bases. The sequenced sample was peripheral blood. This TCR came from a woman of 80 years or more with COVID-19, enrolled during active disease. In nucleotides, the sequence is TGTGCCAGCAGCTTAGTAGGGACAGTAACGGTGGATACGCAGTATTTT. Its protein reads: CASSLVGTVTVDTQYF.